A selection of T cell receptor beta chains follows, all from one sample in a study of T cell responses to AZD1222 COVID-19 vaccine. Data came from immunoSEQ multiplex PCR; TCRdb stores just in-frame clones and leaves some out. The data hold about 79,000 clones, with just over 90% observed a single time. Sequencing used peripheral blood, obtained on day 0 of MenACWY control vaccination. Source of these receptors: an adult in good health. Each CDR3 is given with its conserved first and last residue. A D gene is named only where the DNA matches it firmly. A clone size is listed for some rows: how often the clone was seen (once, few, many), or a class if it is expanded.

J: TRBJ2-7
V: TRBV27
D: -
size: -
DNA: TGTGCCAGCAGATCCCACCGTCTAGACGAGCAGTACTTC
CDR3: CASRSHRLDEQYF

J: TRBJ2-7
V: TRBV6-5
D: TRBD1
size: -
DNA: TGTGCCAGCGGGACAGGGGATCGCTACGAGCAGTACTTC
CDR3: CASGTGDRYEQYF

J: TRBJ1-2
V: TRBV19
D: TRBD1
size: -
DNA: TGTGCCAGTAGAGCGACAGGGGGCCAGGGACAATATGGCTACACCTTC
CDR3: CASRATGGQGQYGYTF

J: TRBJ1-6
V: TRBV13
D: TRBD1
size: -
DNA: TGTGCCAGCAGCTTAGGCGGGACAGGTACCGTAAGCTCACCCCTCCACTTT
CDR3: CASSLGGTGTVSSPLHF

J: TRBJ1-2
V: TRBV29-1
D: TRBD1
size: -
DNA: TGCAGCTCTGAAACGGGACAGGGTGAAGGCTACACCTTC
CDR3: CSSETGQGEGYTF

J: TRBJ2-1
V: TRBV19
D: TRBD2
size: -
DNA: TGTGCCAGTAGTGGCGGGAGCTTTTGGCAGTTCTTC
CDR3: CASSGGSFWQFF

J: TRBJ2-7
V: TRBV28
D: -
size: -
DNA: TGTGCCAGCAGTTTGGCGGACTCCTACGAGCAGTACTTC
CDR3: CASSLADSYEQYF

J: TRBJ2-3
V: TRBV28
D: -
size: -
DNA: TGTGCCAGCAGTCCCCTGGGTCTCACGCCAACAGATACGCAGTATTTT
CDR3: CASSPLGLTPTDTQYF

J: TRBJ2-3
V: TRBV2
D: -
size: -
DNA: TGTGCCAGCTCGGGGCCCCAAGGTGGGACAGATACGCAGTATTTT
CDR3: CASSGPQGGTDTQYF

J: TRBJ1-1
V: TRBV19
D: TRBD1
size: -
DNA: TGTGCCAGTAGTGACGCCGGGACAGGGACCATGAACACTGAAGCTTTCTTT
CDR3: CASSDAGTGTMNTEAFF

J: TRBJ2-7
V: TRBV11-1
D: TRBD1
size: -
DNA: TGTGCCAGCAGCTTTCCGGGACAGGGTCGGGAGCAGTACTTC
CDR3: CASSFPGQGREQYF

J: TRBJ1-2
V: TRBV7-2
D: -
size: -
DNA: TGTGCCAGCAGGTCCCTAAGGGGGAACTATGGCTACACCTTC
CDR3: CASRSLRGNYGYTF

J: TRBJ2-2
V: TRBV29-1
D: TRBD1
size: -
DNA: TGCAGCGTTGAGAGGACAGGGTCTAACACCGGGGAGCTGTTTTTT
CDR3: CSVERTGSNTGELFF

J: TRBJ1-1
V: TRBV6-1
D: -
size: -
DNA: TGTGCCAGCAGTGAAGGCCCGGGGCCTTGGGGCACTGAAGCTTTCTTT
CDR3: CASSEGPGPWGTEAFF

J: TRBJ2-4
V: TRBV2
D: TRBD2
size: -
DNA: TGTGCCACTCTAGCGGGAGAGGGCAAAAACATTCAGTACTTC
CDR3: CATLAGEGKNIQYF

J: TRBJ1-6
V: TRBV28
D: TRBD1
size: -
DNA: TGTGCCAGCAGGACCCCGGGACAGAGAAATTCACCCCTCCACTTT
CDR3: CASRTPGQRNSPLHF

J: TRBJ2-2
V: TRBV2
D: TRBD2
size: -
DNA: TGTGCCAGTGCCCGCCCGGGGGGGAACACCGGGGAGCTGTTTTTT
CDR3: CASARPGGNTGELFF

J: TRBJ1-1
V: TRBV18
D: -
size: -
DNA: TGTGCCAGCTCACCACCGAAACGTCGGGGGCTTCAATATCCGAACACTGAAGCTTTCTTT
CDR3: CASSPPKRRGLQYPNTEAFF

J: TRBJ1-2
V: TRBV30
D: -
size: -
DNA: TGTGCCCAAGACGGTATCGCTAACTATGGCTACACCTTC
CDR3: CAQDGIANYGYTF

J: TRBJ2-4
V: TRBV27
D: -
size: once
DNA: TGTGCCAGCAGTACCCCAGGGGTGGGGGACATTCAGTACTTC
CDR3: CASSTPGVGDIQYF

J: TRBJ1-5
V: TRBV2
D: -
size: -
DNA: TGTGCCAGCAGTGAACAGGGCGGAAATCAGCCCCAGCATTTT
CDR3: CASSEQGGNQPQHF

J: TRBJ2-7
V: TRBV28
D: TRBD1
size: -
DNA: TGTGCCAGCAGTCGACAGGGGGCTTACGAGCAGTACTTC
CDR3: CASSRQGAYEQYF

J: TRBJ2-1
V: TRBV6-2/TRBV6-3
D: -
size: -
DNA: TGTGCCAGCAGTTACGAGTCCCTCAATGAGCAGTTCTTC
CDR3: CASSYESLNEQFF

J: TRBJ1-5
V: TRBV7-3
D: TRBD1
size: -
DNA: TGTGCCAGCAGCTTAGACAGGGTCCAGCCCCAGCATTTT
CDR3: CASSLDRVQPQHF

J: TRBJ2-7
V: TRBV5-1
D: -
size: once
DNA: TGCGCCAGCAGCGAAGGGACCGTGTACGAGCAGTACTTC
CDR3: CASSEGTVYEQYF

J: TRBJ2-4
V: TRBV27
D: -
size: -
DNA: TGTGCCAGCAGTTCCCCGGCCACTACTGGGAACATTCAGTACTTC
CDR3: CASSSPATTGNIQYF

J: TRBJ2-1
V: TRBV28
D: TRBD2
size: -
DNA: TGTGCCACCTACTCAAAGGCGGGAGATGGTTACAATGAGCAGTTCTTC
CDR3: CATYSKAGDGYNEQFF

J: TRBJ2-1
V: TRBV19
D: TRBD2
size: -
DNA: TGTGCCAGTAGTAACATAGCGGGAACCACGGAGCAGTTCTTC
CDR3: CASSNIAGTTEQFF

J: TRBJ2-2
V: TRBV3-1/TRBV3-2
D: -
size: once
DNA: TGTGCCAGCAGCCAGTTCCCCCCCCCGAACACCGGGGAGCTGTTTTTT
CDR3: CASSQFPPPNTGELFF

J: TRBJ1-1
V: TRBV28
D: -
size: -
DNA: TGTGCCAGCAGTAGAGGGAGGGACACTGAAGCTTTCTTT
CDR3: CASSRGRDTEAFF

J: TRBJ1-2
V: TRBV7-2
D: TRBD1
size: few
DNA: TGTGCCAGCAGCTTAGACCCGACAGGGAACTATGGCTACACCTTC
CDR3: CASSLDPTGNYGYTF

J: TRBJ2-7
V: TRBV7-9
D: TRBD2
size: -
DNA: TGTGCCAGCAGCTTGCTAGCGGGAGCCTACGAGCAGTACTTC
CDR3: CASSLLAGAYEQYF

J: TRBJ1-2
V: TRBV2
D: -
size: -
DNA: TGTGCCAGCAGGATAACAGGAACAGCTAACTATGGCTACACCTTC
CDR3: CASRITGTANYGYTF

J: TRBJ2-7
V: TRBV29-1
D: -
size: -
DNA: TGCAGCGTACAAGGGTGGGAGCGACAGGCCTCCTACGAGCAGTACTTC
CDR3: CSVQGWERQASYEQYF

J: TRBJ2-7
V: TRBV11-2
D: TRBD1
size: -
DNA: TGTGCCAGCGGCAGGGGGTTTTACGAGCAGTACTTC
CDR3: CASGRGFYEQYF

J: TRBJ2-2
V: TRBV7-6
D: -
size: -
DNA: TGTGCCAGCAGCCCAAGGCAGGGAACCGGGGAGCTGTTTTTT
CDR3: CASSPRQGTGELFF

J: TRBJ1-6
V: TRBV10-3
D: -
size: -
DNA: TGTGCCATCAGTGTAGGTGATGGGAATTCACCCCTCCACTTT
CDR3: CAISVGDGNSPLHF

J: TRBJ2-1
V: TRBV30
D: -
size: -
DNA: TGTGCCTGGAGTATTAGCGGAGGGCACAATGAGCAGTTCTTC
CDR3: CAWSISGGHNEQFF

J: TRBJ2-1
V: TRBV10-1
D: TRBD1
size: -
DNA: TGCGCCAGCTCTCGTAAGGACAGGGACCACAATGAGCAGTTCTTC
CDR3: CASSRKDRDHNEQFF

J: TRBJ1-5
V: TRBV27
D: TRBD1
size: -
DNA: TGTGCCAGCAGTTTTACAGGGGGTACTCAGCCCCAGCATTTT
CDR3: CASSFTGGTQPQHF

J: TRBJ2-1
V: TRBV6-2/TRBV6-3
D: -
size: -
DNA: TGTGCCAGCAGTTACGTGGCAGGGAGGAGGGGCAATGAGCAGTTCTTC
CDR3: CASSYVAGRRGNEQFF

J: TRBJ2-1
V: TRBV5-4
D: -
size: -
DNA: TGTGCCAGCAGCTTGGCCCTTAAGAGGACCTACAATGAGCAGTTCTTC
CDR3: CASSLALKRTYNEQFF

J: TRBJ2-7
V: TRBV7-2
D: TRBD1
size: once
DNA: TGTGCCAGCAGCTTTCGCGAGGGACAGGGGTCCTACGAGCAGTACTTC
CDR3: CASSFREGQGSYEQYF

J: TRBJ1-2
V: TRBV19
D: -
size: few
DNA: TGTGCCAGTAGTATGGGCGGTTCGGCAGGGGATGGCTACACCTTC
CDR3: CASSMGGSAGDGYTF

J: TRBJ2-7
V: TRBV27
D: -
size: -
DNA: TGTGCCAGCAGGCTCAGACTCTCCTACGAGCAGTACTTC
CDR3: CASRLRLSYEQYF

J: TRBJ2-5
V: TRBV19
D: -
size: -
DNA: TGTGCCAGTAGTATAGGAAGTCTCCAAGAGACCCAGTACTTC
CDR3: CASSIGSLQETQYF

J: TRBJ2-7
V: TRBV9
D: TRBD2
size: -
DNA: TGTGCCAGCAGCCCATTGACTAGCGGGACCTACGAGCAGTACTTC
CDR3: CASSPLTSGTYEQYF

J: TRBJ2-7
V: TRBV6-5
D: TRBD1
size: -
DNA: TGTGCCAGCAGTCAACAGGGGGTCGAGCAGTACTTC
CDR3: CASSQQGVEQYF

J: TRBJ2-2
V: TRBV30
D: TRBD1
size: -
DNA: TGTGCCAGCTTAAACAGGACAGGCCCCATCCGGGACACCGGGGAGCTGTTTTTT
CDR3: CASLNRTGPIRDTGELFF

J: TRBJ1-2
V: TRBV19
D: TRBD1
size: -
DNA: TGTGCCAGTAGCTTTGACCAGGGGGCGCACGGCTATGGCTACACCTTC
CDR3: CASSFDQGAHGYGYTF

J: TRBJ2-1
V: TRBV10-1
D: -
size: -
DNA: TGCGCCAGCAGTGGACGAGGTTCCTACAATGAGCAGTTCTTC
CDR3: CASSGRGSYNEQFF

J: TRBJ2-7
V: TRBV3-1/TRBV3-2
D: -
size: -
DNA: TGTGCCAGCAGCCAAGAATACTGGACAAGTCCCTACGAGCAGTACTTC
CDR3: CASSQEYWTSPYEQYF

J: TRBJ1-4
V: TRBV24-1
D: -
size: -
DNA: TGTGCCACCAGCGCGGGGGGTGAGGGTGAAAAACTGTTTTTT
CDR3: CATSAGGEGEKLFF

J: TRBJ2-1
V: TRBV29-1
D: TRBD2
size: -
DNA: TGCAGCGTTCCCGGGACTAGCTCCGGAGGCTCCTACAATGAGCAGTTCTTC
CDR3: CSVPGTSSGGSYNEQFF

J: TRBJ2-1
V: TRBV5-1
D: -
size: -
DNA: TGCGCCAGCAGCTTGCAGGGTCCGTTGAATGAGCAGTTCTTC
CDR3: CASSLQGPLNEQFF

J: TRBJ1-1
V: TRBV28
D: -
size: -
DNA: TGTGCCAGCTTAAAGGCAGTAACTGAAGCTTTCTTT
CDR3: CASLKAVTEAFF